This T cell receptor (beta chain) comes out of a study of blood T cells in healthy people across ages. Trimming removed 5 bases from V and 8 bases from J, with 15 bases in between. This CDR3 has 12 residues. The germline V gene has CDR1 DFQATT and CDR2 SNEGSKA (reference sequence). Next came a second PCR, run for about 6 to 11 cycles, which used a sample-barcoded 5' primer along with a J-beta primer mix. TCRdb re-called the 5' RACE reads with MiXCR, one entry per CDR3 protein. The data show 1,500,000 or so distinct CDR3 sequences, approximately 42% seen once. Material: blood. The chain is built from TRBV20-1 and TRBJ1-2, with D hard to call. This clonotype was sampled from a young woman in good health. The chain's CDR3 is CSAPLRGYGYTF. CDR3 DNA sequence: TGCAGTGCTCCCCTCCGGGGTTACGGCTACACCTTC.